The 30 T cell receptor beta chains listed next were all sequenced from one sample in a study of T cell responses to AZD1222 COVID-19 vaccine. The repertoire was sequenced with immunoSEQ multiplex PCR; TCRdb's copy has only in-frame clones and lacks some. The table has approximately 130,000 clones, about 90% seen once. The sequenced sample was peripheral blood, obtained on day 0 of AZD1222 vaccination. These receptors all stem from an adult in good health.

The rearrangement links TRBV27 to TRBJ2-7; 8 bases align to TRBD2. The CDR3 has 16 residues. Germline V gene lookup returns CDR1 MNHEY and CDR2 SMNVEV (reference sequence). V was pared by 5 bases and J by 5 bases, with 14 bases of the junction left unmatched. The CDR3 spells CASSAVPGGPFHEQYF. CDR3 in DNA: TGTGCCAGCAGTGCCGTCCCGGGAGGGCCCTTCCACGAGCAGTACTTC.

J is TRBJ2-7 and V is TRBV6-5; TRBD2 might be the D (6 bases). The germline CDR1 and CDR2 sequences are MNHEY and SVGAGI. The CDR3 has 14 residues. V dropped 2 bases and J dropped 3 bases, with 11 bases sitting between them. Written as DNA, the CDR3 is TGTGCCAGCAGTTACGGCGGGAAGATCTACGAGCAGTACTTC. Its translation: CASSYGGKIYEQYF.

The V call is TRBV28, the J call TRBJ1-2; TRBD1 might be the D (6 bases). Germline V gene lookup returns CDR1 MDHEN and CDR2 SYDVKM. The CDR3 spans 17 residues. Trimming took 6 bases from V and 8 from J, leaving 28 bases between them. The CDR3 DNA is TGTGCCAGCAGGTCGACATCCGGGACACAACCCCAGGGGGGCTACACCTTC. Its protein is CASRSTSGTQPQGGYTF.

The chain combines TRBV28 with TRBJ2-1, with 8 nucleotides matching TRBD1. CDR3 size: 17 residues. Per germline, CDR1 MDHEN and CDR2 SYDVKM. CDR3 sequence: CATTPRTGKSPYNEQFF. The CDR3 bases are TGTGCAACGACCCCCAGGACAGGGAAATCCCCCTACAATGAGCAGTTCTTC.

The V and J genes are TRBV9 and TRBJ1-2; no definite D call. The CDR3 has 12 amino acids. Looked up from germline, CDR1 is SGDLS and CDR2 is YYNGEE. Trimming left V 0 bases short and J 8 bases short, with 8 bases between. The CDR3, as DNA: TGTGCCAGCAGCGTAGCCCAGATGGGCTACACCTTC. Translation gives CASSVAQMGYTF.

The V call is TRBV3-1 (or the pseudogene TRBV3-2), the J call TRBJ1-1; 9 bases match TRBD1. Germline assignment: CDR1 LGHDT and CDR2 YNNKEL (reference sequence). J lost 5 bases, V lost 3 bases, and 4 bases had no gene match. The CDR3 has 14 residues. CDR3 sequence (DNA): TGTGCCAGCAGCCACCGGGACAGGGAAACTGAAGCTTTCTTT. It encodes CASSHRDRETEAFF.

The chain links TRBV28 to TRBJ2-2; 7 nucleotides agree with TRBD1. This CDR3 is built from 14 residues. V lost 8 bases, J lost 5 bases, and 8 bases stayed unmatched. CDR1 and CDR2 (germline): MDHEN, SYDVKM. This CDR3 is CASDDRVRTGELFF. CDR3 coding DNA: TGTGCCAGCGACGACAGGGTCCGGACCGGGGAGCTGTTTTTT.

V is TRBV11-2 and J is TRBJ1-1; 8 nucleotides align to TRBD1. The V and J ends lost 4 bases and 4 bases, in that order; junction bases with no gene match: 2. The CDR3 consists of 13 residues. In germline, CDR1 is SGHAT, CDR2 FQNNGV. CDR3: CASSSDRATEAFF. CDR3 coding DNA: TGTGCCAGCAGCTCGGACAGGGCCACTGAAGCTTTCTTT.

The V and J genes are TRBV19 and TRBJ1-6, with D possibly matching TRBD1 (6 bases). Trimming left V 1 base short and J 9 bases short, with 10 bases between. The CDR3 contains 14 residues. CDR1 and CDR2 from the germline V gene are LNHDA and SQIVND (reference sequence). The CDR3 bases are TGTGCCAGTAGTATAGTAGGGGGTTCTTCACCCCTCCACTTT. Encoded protein: CASSIVGGSSPLHF.

V and J are TRBV4-1 and TRBJ2-5, with D hard to call. The CDR3 extends over 13 amino acids. Germline CDR1 MGHRA, CDR2 YSYEKL. V was shortened by 2 bases and J by 4 bases, with 8 bases between the two germline ends. The CDR3 DNA sequence: TGCGCCAGCAGCCAACCGGCGGTAGAGACCCAGTACTTC. Translated: CASSQPAVETQYF.

The gene calls are TRBV2 and TRBJ2-7; 7 bases are shared with TRBD1. CDR3 length equals 15 residues. Germline CDR1 SNHLY, CDR2 FYNNEI. V was clipped by 4 bases and J by 5 bases; unmatched bases: 11. CDR3 DNA: TGTGCCAGCAGTGCGGGACAGCGATACACCGACGAGCAGTACTTC. Its protein product is CASSAGQRYTDEQYF. The full variable domain, completed using reference TRBV2 and TRBJ2-7, is EPEVTQTPSHQVTQMGQEVILRCVPISNHLYFYWYRQILGQKVEFLVSFYNNEISEKSEIFDDQFSVERPDGSNFTLKIRSTKLEDSAMYFCASSAGQRYTDEQYFGPGTRLTVT.

The rearrangement joins TRBV28 to TRBJ2-1; 8 positions agree with TRBD2. The CDR3 sequence is 16 residues long. V was clipped by 6 bases and J by 1 base; unmatched bases: 8. The germline CDR1 and CDR2 sequences are MDHEN and SYDVKM. The CDR3 reads CASSRSGSLSYNEQFF. CDR3 DNA: TGTGCCAGCAGCCGGAGCGGGAGTCTATCCTACAATGAGCAGTTCTTC.

The chain combines TRBV4-1 with TRBJ1-1; 8 bases are shared with TRBD1. Trimming at V came to 6 bases and at J to 1 base, leaving 7 bases not matched to a gene. The CDR3 extends over 15 amino acids. Looked up from germline, CDR1 is MGHRA and CDR2 is YSYEKL. This CDR3 is CASRITGGQNTEAFF. CDR3 sequence (DNA): TGCGCCAGCAGAATAACAGGGGGGCAGAACACTGAAGCTTTCTTT.

CDR3 sequence: CASGGTSAKGNEQFF. The CDR3 coding sequence is TGTGCCAGCGGTGGGACGTCCGCAAAAGGGAATGAGCAGTTCTTC. The chain recombines TRBV2 with TRBJ2-1; D is possibly TRBD1 or TRBD2 (5 bases each). V dropped 8 bases and J dropped 7 bases, with 21 bases sitting between them. Germline-derived CDR1 and CDR2 are SNHLY and FYNNEI. The CDR3 has 15 residues.

V is TRBV5-4 and J is TRBJ1-2, with D maybe TRBD1 (5 bases). The CDR3 contains 16 residues. The germline V and J ends were trimmed by 3 bases and 7 bases, with 22 bases remaining between them. Per the germline V gene, CDR1 is SGHNT and CDR2 is YYREEE (reference sequence). CDR3 nucleotide sequence: TGTGCCAGCAGCTCAAATGGGGGTGTGGAAGATTTTGGCTACACCTTC. This encodes CASSSNGGVEDFGYTF.

The gene calls are TRBV18 and TRBJ2-7; 10 nucleotides match TRBD2. Looked up from germline, CDR1 is KGHSH and CDR2 is LQKENI. V was clipped by 3 bases and J by 2 bases; unmatched bases: 4. This CDR3 is built from 15 residues. The CDR3 DNA is TGTGCCAGCTCACCCGGAGCGGGAGGGACCTACGAGCAGTACTTC. Translated: CASSPGAGGTYEQYF.

The CDR3 sequence is CASSLEVGWNTGELFF. CDR3 nucleotides: TGCGCCAGCAGCTTGGAGGTAGGGTGGAACACCGGGGAGCTGTTTTTT. The chain is built from TRBV5-1 and TRBJ2-2; D unclear. Trimming stripped 0 bases from V and 1 base from J, with 10 bases between. Germline V gene sequence: CDR1 SGHRS, CDR2 YFSETQ. The CDR3 is 16 residues long.

The chain couples TRBV7-6 to TRBJ2-3; D may be TRBD2 (7 bases). This CDR3 region has 16 residues. Germline assignment: CDR1 SGHVS and CDR2 FNYEAQ. Trimming removed 5 bases from V and 5 bases from J, with 20 bases in between. The CDR3 DNA reads TGTGCCAGCAGCGATAGGGGGGGCGGGAGAGGAGATACGCAGTATTTT. Its protein product is CASSDRGGGRGDTQYF.

The CDR3 DNA reads as TGCGCCAGCAGCTCCAAAGCAGGGCTAAAAAACATTCAGTACTTC. It is translated as CASSSKAGLKNIQYF. The genes are TRBV5-1 and TRBJ2-4; possible D gene TRBD1, 5 bases. This CDR3 contains 15 residues. Trimming took off 3 bases at V and 4 bases at J, with 14 bases between the two ends. Germline loops: CDR1 SGHRS, CDR2 YFSETQ.

This clone was counted a single time. The junction and the germline gene differ at one end; a read error may be behind it. This sequence joins TRBV7-7 and TRBJ1-1, with D maybe TRBD1 (6 bases). The germline V gene encodes CDR1 SSHAT and CDR2 FNYEAQ (reference sequence). The CDR3 sequence is 18 residues long. CDR3 sequence: CASSLDTGRGSTLFEAFF. CDR3 sequence (DNA): TGTGCTAGCAGCTTAGATACAGGGCGAGGATCTACCCTATTTGAAGCTTTCTTT. The whole variable domain, filled in from reference TRBV7-7 and TRBJ1-1, reads GAGVSQSPRYKVTKRGQDVTLRCDPISSHATLYWYQQALGQGPEFLTYFNYEAQPDKSGLPSDRFSAERPEGSISTLTIQRTEQRDSAMYRCASSLDTGRGSTLFEAFFGQGTRLTVV.

The rearrangement links TRBV7-9 to TRBJ2-7; TRBD2 might be the D (6 bases). Germline CDR1 SEHNR, CDR2 FQNEAQ (reference sequence). The V end was cut by 8 bases, the J end by 2 bases, with 10 bases between. The CDR3 covers 12 residues. The CDR3 sequence: CASWRGPYEQYF. The DNA of the CDR3 is TGTGCCAGCTGGCGGGGACCCTACGAGCAGTACTTC.

In this sample, this clone turned up a few times. This sequence joins TRBV9 and TRBJ1-1, with TRBD1 as a possible D gene (6 bases). The CDR3 runs to 15 residues. V gave up 4 bases and J gave up 3 bases, with 16 bases separating them. CDR1 and CDR2 (germline): SGDLS, YYNGEE. The chain's CDR3 is CASSPWGPGDTEAFF. The CDR3 DNA follows: TGTGCCAGCAGCCCTTGGGGGCCAGGGGACACTGAAGCTTTCTTT.

This clone occurred a few times. The chain recombines TRBV13 with TRBJ2-1; D perhaps matches TRBD2 (6 bases). Per the germline V gene, CDR1 is PRHDT and CDR2 is FYEKMQ (reference sequence). This CDR3 comprises 15 residues. Deletions cut 5 bases from V and 9 bases from J, with 20 bases between. This chain's CDR3 is CASSPRLDPQSEQFF. The DNA for the CDR3 is TGTGCCAGCAGCCCCCGACTAGATCCCCAGAGTGAGCAGTTCTTC.

J is TRBJ1-2 and V is TRBV25-1; D is unresolved. Germline V gene data show CDR1 as MGHDK and CDR2 as SYGVNS. The CDR3 consists of 14 residues. V was trimmed by 7 bases and J by 4 bases, leaving 16 bases between them. In DNA form, the CDR3 reads TGTGCCAGCACCCTCTCTGGGTATGGCTATGGCTACACCTTC. It is translated as CASTLSGYGYGYTF.

The gene calls are TRBV6-5 and TRBJ1-2; possible D gene TRBD1, 5 bases. With 4 bases removed from V and 4 bases from J, the gap between germline ends came to 16 bases. CDR3 length equals 15 residues. Germline CDR1 and CDR2: MNHEY and SVGAGI. CDR3: CASSSLKDSAYGYTF. CDR3 bases: TGTGCCAGCAGTTCCCTTAAAGACAGCGCCTATGGCTACACCTTC.

This clone was counted a single time. The V call is TRBV30, the J call TRBJ2-7; 11 positions match TRBD2. The CDR3 is made up of 18 amino acids. Germline values: CDR1 GTSNPN, CDR2 SVGIG (reference sequence). J was trimmed by 0 bases and V by 3 bases; bases with no gene match: 13. The CDR3 sequence is CAWRGGLAGLGSSYEQYF. The DNA of the CDR3 is TGTGCCTGGAGGGGAGGACTAGCGGGTCTGGGGTCCTCCTACGAGCAGTACTTC.

The gene calls are TRBV3-1 (or the pseudogene TRBV3-2) and TRBJ1-2; D is uncertain. This CDR3 has 12 residues. Germline values: CDR1 LGHDT, CDR2 YNNKEL (reference sequence). The ends were cut back, 2 bases at V and 4 bases at J, with 5 bases in the middle. CDR3 residues: CASSQSSYGYTF. CDR3 nucleotide sequence: TGTGCCAGCAGCCAATCGAGCTATGGCTACACCTTC.

The rearrangement links TRBV19 to TRBJ1-2, with 9 nucleotides matching TRBD1. Germline-derived CDR1 and CDR2 are LNHDA and SQIVND (reference sequence). This CDR3 contains 15 residues. J lost 1 base, V lost 8 bases, and 8 bases had no gene match. The CDR3 region is CASGPRDRVNYGYTF. The CDR3, as DNA: TGTGCCAGTGGTCCCCGGGACAGGGTTAACTATGGCTACACCTTC.

The chain is built from TRBV9 and TRBJ1-4; possible D gene TRBD1, 6 bases. The germline CDR1 and CDR2 sequences are SGDLS and YYNGEE. CDR3 size: 14 residues. Trimming shortened V by 0 bases and J by 4 bases, and 7 bases separated the two germline ends. This CDR3 is CASSVGGGNEKLFF. The DNA of the CDR3 is TGTGCCAGCAGCGTAGGAGGGGGTAATGAAAAACTGTTTTTT.

The chain recombines TRBV3-1 (or the pseudogene TRBV3-2) with TRBJ2-5; 10 bases match TRBD2. The CDR3 is 16 residues long. Germline CDR1 is LGHDT and CDR2 is YNNKEL (reference sequence). V lost 0 bases and J lost 2; bases outside the gene matches: 3. The CDR3 here is CASSQDWTSGQETQYF. The CDR3 region has the DNA TGTGCCAGCAGCCAAGATTGGACTAGCGGACAAGAGACCCAGTACTTC.